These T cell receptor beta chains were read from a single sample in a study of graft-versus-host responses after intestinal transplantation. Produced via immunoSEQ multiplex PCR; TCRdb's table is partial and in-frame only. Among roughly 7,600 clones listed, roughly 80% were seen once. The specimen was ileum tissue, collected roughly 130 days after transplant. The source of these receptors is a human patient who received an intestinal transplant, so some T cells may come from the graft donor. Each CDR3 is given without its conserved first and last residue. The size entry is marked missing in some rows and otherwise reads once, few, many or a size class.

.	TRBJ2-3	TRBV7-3	ASSPRASGTTDTQY
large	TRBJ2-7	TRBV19	ASSITGGIYEQY
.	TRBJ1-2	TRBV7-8	ASSAHRGAGYGYT
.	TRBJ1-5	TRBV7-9	ASSLAPEDSNQPQH
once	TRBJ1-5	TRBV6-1	ASSEFGTGGYQPQH
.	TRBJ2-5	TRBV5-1	ASSTGLAAQRTQY
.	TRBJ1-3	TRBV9	ASSEQFSSGNTIY
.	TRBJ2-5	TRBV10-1	ASRDKIGQETQY
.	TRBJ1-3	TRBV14	ASSHLITGGLNTIY
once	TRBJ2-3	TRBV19	ASSIDRGKGTQY
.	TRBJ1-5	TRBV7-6	ASSTGVGRGQPQH
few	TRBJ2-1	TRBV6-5	ASSYQRFSYNEQF
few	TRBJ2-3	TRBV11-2	ASTRDISTDTQY
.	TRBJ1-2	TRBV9	ASSATTGNYGYT
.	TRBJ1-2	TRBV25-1	ASSGEDRGGGRYGYT
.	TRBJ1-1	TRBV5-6	ASSLVRLGRENTEAF
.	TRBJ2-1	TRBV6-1	ASAGQGLTYNEQF
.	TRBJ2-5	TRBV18	ASSVLAGRQETQY
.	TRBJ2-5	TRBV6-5	ASSGLVGETQY
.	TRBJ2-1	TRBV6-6	ASSPISGGLYNEQF
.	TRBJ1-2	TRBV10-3	AMDPGQGHGYT
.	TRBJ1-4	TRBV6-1	ASSEVPGLNEKLF
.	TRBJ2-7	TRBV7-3	ASSSTRSDRGGSYEQY
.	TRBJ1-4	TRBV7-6	ASSLGASRLF
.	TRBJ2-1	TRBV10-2	ASKAGASMYNEQF
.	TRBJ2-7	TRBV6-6	ASSAGGLAGTYEQY
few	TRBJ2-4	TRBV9	ASSVSGLAKNIQY
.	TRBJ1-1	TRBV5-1	ASAPGVLNTEAF
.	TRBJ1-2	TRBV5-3	ARVRSVVRKIYGYT
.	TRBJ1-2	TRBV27	ASSSLSGADYGYT
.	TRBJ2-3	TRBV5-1	ASSLGGDTQY
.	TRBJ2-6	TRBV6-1	ASSGGTLYSGANVLT
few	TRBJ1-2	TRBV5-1	ASSPGTAQGYT
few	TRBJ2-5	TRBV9	ASSVGRRTAQETQY
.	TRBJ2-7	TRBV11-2	ASSWSDRGTYEQY
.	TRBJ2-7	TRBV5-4	ASSLMGAGDEQY
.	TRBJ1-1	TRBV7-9	ASSLHVNTEAF
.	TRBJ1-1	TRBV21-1	ASSNKRGGGMNTEAF
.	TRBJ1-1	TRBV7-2	ASSPLTNYNTEAF
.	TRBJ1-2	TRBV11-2	ASSLGRANYGYT
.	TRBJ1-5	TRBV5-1	ASSLAGANNQPQH
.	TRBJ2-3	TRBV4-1	ASSQDSGQGTDTQY
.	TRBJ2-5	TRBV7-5	VRSLGSGREETQY